The 8 T cell receptor beta chains listed next were all sequenced from one sample in a study of cytomegalovirus exposure and HLA in healthy donors. Primers for the PCR totalled 60 Vbeta and 13 Jbeta. Libraries were prepared by immunoSEQ multiplex PCR; TCRdb keeps only in-frame clonotypes and omits some of them. The data show fewer than 250,000 clones, 87% seen once. Input material: PBMCs. These receptors were collected from a man aged 30 to 39 in good health and CMV-seronegative.

The rearrangement joins TRBV6-4 to TRBJ1-3; possible D gene TRBD1, 6 bases. Germline V gene lookup returns CDR1 MRHNA and CDR2 SNTAGT. Deletions cut 7 bases from V and 4 bases from J, with 14 bases between. The CDR3 extends over 14 amino acids. The CDR3 coding sequence is TGTGCCAGCAAGGACAGACCCACAGGAAACACCATATATTTT. Its protein is CASKDRPTGNTIYF.

The chain links TRBV9 to TRBJ1-6; D gene ambiguous. The ends were cut back, 3 bases at V and 11 bases at J, with 12 bases in the middle. Looked up from germline, CDR1 is SGDLS and CDR2 is YYNGEE. The CDR3 sequence is 13 residues long. This CDR3 reads CASSAEGGAPLHF. The DNA of the CDR3 is TGTGCCAGCAGCGCCGAGGGTGGAGCACCCCTCCACTTT.

As concerns this clone: An end of the junction differs from the germline gene, which may be a read error. The gene calls are TRBV7-7 and TRBJ2-7; D may be TRBD2 (6 bases). This CDR3 spans 16 amino acids. Germline CDR1 reads SSHAT; CDR2 reads FNYEAQ (reference sequence). Here the CDR3 reads CASSLGTGTGAYEQYF. The CDR3 DNA sequence: TGTGCTAGCAGCTTAGGGACGGGGACTGGAGCCTACGAGCAGTACTTC.

The chain links TRBV21-1 to TRBJ1-5; the table's TRBD1 call for D was not verified on the DNA. TRBV21-1 is recorded as a pseudogene. This CDR3 is built from 18 residues. CDR3 DNA: TGTGCCAGCAGCATGCCGGGACAGGGAATCGTTAGCAATCAGCCCCAGCATTTT. The encoded protein is CASSMPGQGIVSNQPQHF.

The chain recombines TRBV28 with TRBJ1-4, with 7 bases that match TRBD1. Germline loops: CDR1 MDHEN, CDR2 SYDVKM. V lost 6 bases, J lost 5 bases, and 6 bases stayed unmatched. The CDR3 sequence is 14 residues long. The CDR3: CASSTRDSNEKLFF. Here the CDR3 DNA reads TGTGCCAGCAGCACCCGGGACAGCAATGAAAAACTGTTTTTT. Full variable domain (outside the CDR3, taken from reference TRBV28 and TRBJ1-4): DVKVTQSSRYLVKRTGEKVFLECVQDMDHENMFWYRQDPGLGLRLIYFSYDVKMKEKGDIPEGYSVSREKKERFSLILESASTNQTSMYLCASSTRDSNEKLFFGSGTQLSVL.

J is TRBJ1-5 and V is TRBV27, with D uncertain. With 2 bases removed from V and 3 bases from J, the gap between germline ends came to 11 bases. The germline gives CDR1 MNHEY, CDR2 SMNVEV (reference sequence). The CDR3 contains 15 residues. The CDR3 DNA is TGTGCCAGCAGTTTAGCTCGGGGTATCAATCAGCCCCAGCATTTT. As protein: CASSLARGINQPQHF.

The chain recombines TRBV13 with TRBJ2-1, with 10 bases aligning to TRBD2. Losses at the gene ends were 4 bases for V and 6 bases for J; bases not matched to a gene: 6. Germline lookup yields CDR1 PRHDT and CDR2 FYEKMQ (reference sequence). CDR3 length equals 15 residues. CDR3 DNA sequence: TGTGCCAGCAGCTCTCCTAGCGGGAGATTCAATGAGCAGTTCTTC. This gives the protein CASSSPSGRFNEQFF. Using reference TRBV13 and TRBJ2-1 for the parts outside the CDR3, the full variable domain is AAGVIQSPRHLIKEKRETATLKCYPIPRHDTVYWYQQGPGQDPQFLISFYEKMQSDKGSIPDRFSAQQFSDYHSELNMSSLELGDSALYFCASSSPSGRFNEQFFGPGTRLTVL.

This sequence joins TRBV18 and TRBJ1-2; TRBD1 aligns across 8 bases. Germline loops: CDR1 KGHSH, CDR2 LQKENI. The CDR3 extends over 17 amino acids. J was trimmed by 4 bases and V by 0 bases; bases with no gene match: 10. CDR3: CASSPPAGGYSPYGYTF. The DNA for the CDR3 is TGTGCCAGCTCACCACCGGCAGGGGGCTATTCACCCTATGGCTACACCTTC.